These 5 T cell receptor beta chains share one sample of origin, sequenced in a study of early T cells in non-severe SARS-CoV-2 infection. TCRdb re-called the 5' RACE reads with MiXCR, one entry per CDR3 protein. The table shows approximately 30,000 distinct CDR3 sequences, with over 6% occurring only once. Source: whole blood, taken at baseline. These receptors came from an adult who was a healthcare worker with PCR-confirmed SARS-CoV-2 infection or an uninfected control (not recorded which).

As regards this clonotype: With a much larger clone just one base away, this may be a read error. The V and J genes are TRBV6-4 and TRBJ1-1; D is perhaps TRBD1 (6 bases). In germline, CDR1 is MRHNA, CDR2 SNTAGT. The CDR3 totals 16 residues. Trimming took off 4 bases at V and 2 bases at J, with 17 bases between the two ends. The chain's CDR3 is CASSVTAGDGNTEAFF. CDR3 in DNA: TGTGCCAGCAGTGTCACGGCAGGGGACGGTAACACTGAAGCTTTCTTT.

The table lists this clonotype with a few counts. The J gene is TRBJ2-2, the V gene TRBV20-1; D unclear. The CDR3 length is 13 residues. V was trimmed by 3 bases and J by 4 bases, leaving 9 bases between them. Germline V gives CDR1 DFQATT, CDR2 SNEGSKA (reference sequence). The CDR3 region is CSASDPTTGELFF. As DNA, the CDR3 is TGCAGTGCTAGCGATCCCACCACCGGGGAGCTGTTTTTT.

This clonotype was picked up many times. The V gene is TRBV20-1, the J gene TRBJ2-5, with 9 bases matching TRBD2. There are 14 residues in the CDR3. Germline values: CDR1 DFQATT, CDR2 SNEGSKA (reference sequence). J lost 5 bases, V lost 4 bases, and 8 bases had no gene match. The CDR3 reads CSANRLAGAETQYF. The CDR3 nucleotides are TGCAGTGCTAACCGTTTAGCGGGAGCGGAGACCCAGTACTTC.

This chain links TRBV6-2 or TRBV6-3 with TRBJ1-1; no clear D gene. Trimming pared 2 bases from V and 5 bases from J, leaving 9 bases between. The CDR3 is 13 amino acids. Germline CDR1 reads MNHEY; CDR2 reads SVGEGT. CDR3 amino acids: CASSYQPKTEAFF. CDR3 nucleotide sequence: TGTGCCAGCAGTTACCAACCTAAGACTGAAGCTTTCTTT.

By sample fraction, this clonotype is large. J is TRBJ2-1 and V is TRBV7-8; D possibly uses TRBD1 or TRBD2 (5 bases each). Germline V gene lookup returns CDR1 SGHVS and CDR2 FQNEAQ. Trimming removed 5 bases at V and 8 bases at J, with 22 bases between. This CDR3 comprises 16 residues. This CDR3 is CASSPRPGPTVHEQFF. In nucleotides, the CDR3 is TGTGCCAGCAGCCCTCGCCCGGGACCCACCGTTCATGAGCAGTTCTTC.